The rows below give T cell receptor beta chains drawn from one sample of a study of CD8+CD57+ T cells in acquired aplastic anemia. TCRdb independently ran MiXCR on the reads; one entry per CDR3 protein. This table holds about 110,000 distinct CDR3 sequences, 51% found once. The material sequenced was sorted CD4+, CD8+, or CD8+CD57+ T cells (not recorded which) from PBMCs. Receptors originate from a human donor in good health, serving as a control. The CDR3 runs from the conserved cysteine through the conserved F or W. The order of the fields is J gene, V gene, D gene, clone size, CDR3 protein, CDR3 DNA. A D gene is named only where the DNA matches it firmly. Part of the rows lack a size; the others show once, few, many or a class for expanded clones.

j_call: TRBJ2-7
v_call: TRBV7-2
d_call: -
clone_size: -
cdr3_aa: CASSLVEEQYF
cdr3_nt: TGTGCCAGCAGCTTAGTCGAGGAGCAGTACTTC

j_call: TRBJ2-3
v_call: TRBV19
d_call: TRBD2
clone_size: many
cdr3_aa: CASSISKLAPPDTQYF
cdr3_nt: TGTGCCAGTAGTATAAGCAAACTAGCGCCCCCCGATACGCAGTATTTT

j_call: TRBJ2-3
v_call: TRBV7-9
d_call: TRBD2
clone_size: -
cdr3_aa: CASAIAGGPDTQYF
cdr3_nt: TGTGCCAGCGCGATAGCGGGGGGGCCTGATACGCAGTATTTT

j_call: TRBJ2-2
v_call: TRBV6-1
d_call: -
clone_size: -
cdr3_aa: CASSQSPGELFF
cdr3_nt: TGTGCCAGCAGCCAAAGTCCCGGGGAGCTGTTTTTT

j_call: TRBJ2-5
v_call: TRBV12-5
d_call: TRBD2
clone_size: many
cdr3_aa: CASGDGTSGQETQYF
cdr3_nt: TGTGCTAGTGGCGACGGGACTAGCGGGCAAGAGACCCAGTACTTC

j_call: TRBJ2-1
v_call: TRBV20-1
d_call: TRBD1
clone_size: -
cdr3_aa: CSAIPTGANEQFF
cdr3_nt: TGCAGTGCTATACCGACAGGGGCCAATGAGCAGTTCTTC

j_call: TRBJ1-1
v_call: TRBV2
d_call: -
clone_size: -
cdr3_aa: CASSESGDRTEAFF
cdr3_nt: TGTGCCAGCAGTGAATCGGGGGATCGGACTGAAGCTTTCTTT

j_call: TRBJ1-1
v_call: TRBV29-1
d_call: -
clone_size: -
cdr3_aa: CSARTVAGTEAFF
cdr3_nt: TGCAGCGCGCGGACAGTGGCGGGCACTGAAGCTTTCTTT

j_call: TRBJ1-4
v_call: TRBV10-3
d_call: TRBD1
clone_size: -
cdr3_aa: CAISESGTGYEKLFF
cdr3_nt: TGTGCCATCAGTGAGTCAGGGACAGGGTACGAAAAACTGTTTTTT

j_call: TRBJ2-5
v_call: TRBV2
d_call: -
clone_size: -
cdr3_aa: CASRGHNQETQYF
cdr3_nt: TGTGCCAGCAGGGGGCATAACCAAGAGACCCAGTACTTC

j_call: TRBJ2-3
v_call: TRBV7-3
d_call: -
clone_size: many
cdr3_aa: CASSESDTSLDTQYF
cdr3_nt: TGTGCCAGCAGCGAATCGGACACCTCGTTAGATACGCAGTATTTT

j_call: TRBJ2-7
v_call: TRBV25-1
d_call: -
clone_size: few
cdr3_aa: CACSATRQSDPYEQYF
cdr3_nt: TGTGCCTGCAGTGCTACCAGACAGTCCGATCCCTACGAGCAGTACTTC

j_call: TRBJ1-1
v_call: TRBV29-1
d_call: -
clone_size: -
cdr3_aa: CSVPIENTEAFF
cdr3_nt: TGCAGCGTTCCGATCGAGAACACTGAAGCTTTCTTT

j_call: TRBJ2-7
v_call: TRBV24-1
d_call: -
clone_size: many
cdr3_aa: CATSDSNYEQYF
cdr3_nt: TGTGCCACCAGTGACTCAAATTACGAGCAGTACTTC

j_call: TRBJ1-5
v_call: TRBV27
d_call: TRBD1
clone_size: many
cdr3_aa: CASGTGGQPQHF
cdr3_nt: TGTGCCAGTGGGACAGGGGGTCAGCCCCAGCATTTT

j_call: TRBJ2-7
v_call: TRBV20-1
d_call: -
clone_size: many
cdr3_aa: CSAWDPTESYEQYF
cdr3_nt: TGCAGTGCTTGGGACCCGACGGAATCCTACGAGCAGTACTTC

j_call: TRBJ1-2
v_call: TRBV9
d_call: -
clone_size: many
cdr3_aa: CASSVERTAENYGYTF
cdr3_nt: TGTGCCAGCAGCGTAGAGAGGACGGCCGAAAACTATGGCTACACCTTC

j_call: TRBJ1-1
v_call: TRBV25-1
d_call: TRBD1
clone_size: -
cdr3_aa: CASSTGTGRTEAFF
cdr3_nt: TGTGCCAGCAGTACCGGGACAGGGAGGACTGAAGCTTTCTTT

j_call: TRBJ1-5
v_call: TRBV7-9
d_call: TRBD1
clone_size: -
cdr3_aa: CASDTGGGNQPQHF
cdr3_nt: TGTGCCAGCGACACAGGGGGCGGCAATCAGCCCCAGCATTTT

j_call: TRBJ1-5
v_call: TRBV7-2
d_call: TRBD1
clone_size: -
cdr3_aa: CASSTGQRQPQHF
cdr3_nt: TGTGCCAGCAGCACGGGACAGCGTCAGCCCCAGCATTTT

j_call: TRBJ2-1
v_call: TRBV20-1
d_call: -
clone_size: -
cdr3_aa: CSARGEGALSYNEQFF
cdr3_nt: TGCAGTGCCCGGGGAGAGGGAGCTCTTTCCTACAATGAGCAGTTCTTC

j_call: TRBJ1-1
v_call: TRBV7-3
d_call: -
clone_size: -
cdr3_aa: CASSSGIRNTEAFF
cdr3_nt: TGTGCCAGCAGCTCAGGGATAAGGAACACTGAAGCTTTCTTT

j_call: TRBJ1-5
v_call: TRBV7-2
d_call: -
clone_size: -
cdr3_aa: CASSLKDGKPQHF
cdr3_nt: TGTGCCAGCAGCTTAAAGGACGGGAAGCCCCAGCATTTT

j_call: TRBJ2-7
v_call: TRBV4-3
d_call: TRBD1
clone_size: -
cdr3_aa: CASSATRDRGYEQYF
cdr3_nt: TGCGCCAGCAGCGCAACCCGGGACAGGGGCTACGAGCAGTACTTC

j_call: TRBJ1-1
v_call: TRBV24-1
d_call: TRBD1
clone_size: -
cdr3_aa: CATSDSTGEDIEAFF
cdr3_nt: TGTGCCACCAGTGACAGTACAGGGGAGGACATTGAAGCTTTCTTT

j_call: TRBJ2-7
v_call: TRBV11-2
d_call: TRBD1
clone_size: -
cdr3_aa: CASSAYGQGENEQYF
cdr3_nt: TGTGCCAGCAGCGCATACGGACAGGGGGAAAACGAGCAGTACTTC

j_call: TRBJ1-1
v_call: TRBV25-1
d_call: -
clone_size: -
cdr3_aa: CASSPGTGGEAFF
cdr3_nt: TGTGCCAGCAGCCCAGGGACGGGGGGTGAAGCTTTCTTT

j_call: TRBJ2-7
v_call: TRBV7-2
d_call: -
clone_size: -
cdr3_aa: CAGSKRPYEQYF
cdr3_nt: TGTGCCGGCAGCAAACGGCCCTACGAGCAGTACTTC

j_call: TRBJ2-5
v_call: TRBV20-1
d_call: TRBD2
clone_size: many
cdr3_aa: CSARDGRGSFFETQYF
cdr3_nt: TGCAGTGCTAGAGATGGGCGGGGGAGCTTTTTTGAGACCCAGTACTTC

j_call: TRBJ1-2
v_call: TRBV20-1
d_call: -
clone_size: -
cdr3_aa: CSARRGNYGYTF
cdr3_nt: TGCAGTGCTAGGCGGGGGAACTATGGCTACACCTTC

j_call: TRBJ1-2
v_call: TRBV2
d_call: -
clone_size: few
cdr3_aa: CASSARQADYGYTF
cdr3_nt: TGTGCCAGCAGTGCCCGACAGGCCGACTATGGCTACACCTTC

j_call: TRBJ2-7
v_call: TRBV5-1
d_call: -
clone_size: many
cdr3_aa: CASSLAESYEQYF
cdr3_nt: TGCGCCAGCAGCTTGGCCGAGTCCTACGAGCAGTACTTC

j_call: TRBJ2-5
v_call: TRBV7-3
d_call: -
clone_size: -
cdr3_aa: CASSFQSNPLQETQYF
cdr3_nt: TGTGCCAGCAGCTTTCAGTCTAACCCACTACAAGAGACCCAGTACTTC

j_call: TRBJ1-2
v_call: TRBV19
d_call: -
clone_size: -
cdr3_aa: CASSMGQAIYGDTF
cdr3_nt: TGTGCCAGTAGTATGGGGCAGGCGATCTATGGCGACACCTTC

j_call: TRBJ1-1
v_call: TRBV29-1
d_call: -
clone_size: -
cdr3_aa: CSVAENTEAFF
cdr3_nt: TGCAGCGTTGCAGAGAACACTGAAGCTTTCTTT

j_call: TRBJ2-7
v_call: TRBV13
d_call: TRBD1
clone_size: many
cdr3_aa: CASSRQGTYEQYF
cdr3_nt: TGTGCCAGCAGCCGACAGGGCACCTACGAGCAGTACTTC

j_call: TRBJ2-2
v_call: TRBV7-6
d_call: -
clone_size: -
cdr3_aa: CASSLLGPANTGELFF
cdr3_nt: TGTGCCAGCAGCTTATTAGGACCCGCGAACACCGGGGAGCTGTTTTTT

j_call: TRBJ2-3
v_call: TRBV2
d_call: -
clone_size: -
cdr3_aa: CASNRLDTDTQYF
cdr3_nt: TGTGCCAGCAACCGACTAGACACAGATACGCAGTATTTT

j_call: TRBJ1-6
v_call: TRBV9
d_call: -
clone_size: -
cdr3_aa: CASSVGWRDNSPLHF
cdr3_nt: TGTGCCAGCAGCGTAGGGTGGCGAGATAATTCACCCCTCCACTTT

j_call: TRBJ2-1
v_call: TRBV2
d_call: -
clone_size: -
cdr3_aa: CASKWQQSPINEQFF
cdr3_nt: TGTGCCAGCAAGTGGCAACAGTCCCCAATCAATGAGCAGTTCTTC

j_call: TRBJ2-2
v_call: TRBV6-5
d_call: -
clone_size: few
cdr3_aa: CASSSRTESLAAELFF
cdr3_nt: TGTGCCAGCAGTTCGCGGACAGAATCCTTGGCCGCGGAGCTGTTTTTT

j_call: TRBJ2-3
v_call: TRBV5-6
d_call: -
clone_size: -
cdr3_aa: CACSLEGTDTQYF
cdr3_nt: TGTGCCTGCAGCTTGGAGGGTACAGATACGCAGTATTTT